This TCR beta chain was profiled in a study of alternative splicing in chronic myeloid leukemia remission (dated by TCRdb to 2019 to 2021). A note on the overall study: Remission specimens from the trials were collected at major or complete molecular response, at 12 or 24 months of TKI therapy. RNA sequencing was used to profile peripheral blood taken from chronic-phase CML patients both at diagnosis and at remission, and those profiles were then compared against healthy donors. About 10 diagnostic specimens, together with matched remission specimens, were obtained from the RESIST (imatinib), ENESTxtnd (nilotinib) and PINNACLE (nilotinib plus pegylated interferon) trials. Median ages of 54 years at diagnosis, roughly 58 at remission and about 34 for healthy controls were recorded. Trial diagnostic specimens were total leukocytes from peripheral blood collected in EDTA. Nine CML samples, seven diagnostic and two matched remission, were obtained from the French Persistem study. The female/male split was 11/5 for diagnosis samples, 8/3 for remission samples and 2/4 for controls. For diagnosis, remission and control samples alike, total RNA was extracted from peripheral blood mononuclear cells using Trizol. Findings and caveats that apply to the study as a whole: Blood cell composition varied strongly between timepoints, moving from enrichment of myeloid progenitors at diagnosis to enrichment of mature lymphoid cells at remission. At remission, blood cell composition was reshaped to resemble that of the lymphoid cell-enriched normal controls.

As regards this clonotype: Its target antigen remains unknown.

Library preparation used bulk RNA-seq. The TruSeq Stranded RNA sample prep kit was used to generate libraries of poly-A-enriched mRNA from an input of 1 ug total RNA. Every sample was sequenced in triplicate, with paired-end sequencing run on a HiSeq 2500. RNA-seq read length was 125 nucleotides per mate. In the source study's methods: Reads were trimmed and aligned to hg38 using STAR v2.7, and quality control was done with FASTQC, RSeQC and multiqc. Salmon 0.14.1 was used to quantify gene expression levels as transcripts per million (TPM). The results of principal component analysis suggested that neither trial, library batch, sequencing batch, treatment regimen nor sex drove the transcriptomic profiles. After TCRdb reprocessed the reads, each CDR3 protein sequence was kept as one row, without DNA. Here the V and J calls rest on TCRdb's processing, not on the authors' analysis. The sample contains more than 120 distinct CDR3 sequences, around 94% of them found a single time. In total, the top ten clones hold around 18% of the sample.

The CDR3, cysteine through phenylalanine, is 17 amino acids long. DNA is not on record. CDR1 and CDR2 were assigned from the germline V gene as LGHNT and FRNRAP. The time point label, as the study defines it: major or complete molecular response after front-line TKI therapy. Some 15 CML patients made up the patient cohort, and matched post-remission samples were retrieved for a subset of those patients. Sequencing was performed on PBMCs or total blood leukocytes (not recorded which), taken during remission. The sequence joins TRBV12-5 to TRBJ2-1; the TCRdb D gene call, TRBD1, has no DNA to confirm it. This sequence was found in an adult with chronic myeloid leukemia. The CDR3 reads CASGQYNRDRGRYEQFF.